The rows below give T cell receptor beta chains drawn from one sample of a study of regulatory T cells in long-lasting Graves disease. TCRdb re-called the multiplex PCR reads through MiXCR, storing one row per CDR3 protein. The sample has roughly 420,000 distinct CDR3 sequences, roughly 17% seen once. The sample was also reused in another study, on T cells in Graves' hyperthyroidism and ophthalmopathy.

The sample in question was peripheral blood mononuclear cells (PBMCs), obtained at new diagnosis, from a patient treated with antithyroid drugs. Receptors originate from a young woman with Graves disease. Both conserved end residues are part of each CDR3. The D gene is left open where the match is weak. Clone size is stated in some rows and not others, as once, few, many or a class when expanded.

d_gene,v_gene,abundance,j_gene,CDR3nt,CDR3aa
NA,TRBV4-3,few,TRBJ1-2,TGCGCCAGCAGCCAAGGGCAGGGCAGCGGCTACACCTTC,CASSQGQGSGYTF
NA,TRBV12-3/TRBV12-4,many,TRBJ1-1,TGTGCCAGCAGTTTAACTGAAGGGGAGACTGAAGCTTTCTTT,CASSLTEGETEAFF
NA,TRBV6-1,many,TRBJ1-1,TGTGCCAGCGTTTGGTACGGAGGGACTGAAGCTTTCTTT,CASVWYGGTEAFF
NA,TRBV7-2,many,TRBJ1-2,TGTGCCAGCAGCTTAAGGGGATTGGCATATGGCTACACCTTC,CASSLRGLAYGYTF
NA,TRBV19,NA,TRBJ2-1,TGTGCCAGTAGTATGGGGGCAGCGGGGTACAATGAGCAGTTCTTC,CASSMGAAGYNEQFF
NA,TRBV19,NA,TRBJ1-1,TGTGCCAGTTCCCTCCGGCGGTCCGGGGGGAACACTGAAGCTTCCTTT,CASSLRRSGGNTEASF
TRBD2,TRBV3-1,NA,TRBJ2-5,TGTGCCAGCAATGTCGGGAGGAGGGGTACGGAGACCCAGTACTTC,CASNVGRRGTETQYF
NA,TRBV5-1,NA,TRBJ1-4,TGCGCCAGCAGCGCAACTTACAATGAAAATCTGTTTTTT,CASSATYNENLFF
NA,TRBV12-3/TRBV12-4,many,TRBJ2-3,TGTGCCAGCGCCCTGCCCGGCACAGATACGCAGTATTTT,CASALPGTDTQYF
TRBD2,TRBV13,many,TRBJ2-5,TGTGCCAGCAGCCACGTTGCTAGCGGGAGCGAGACCCAGTACTTC,CASSHVASGSETQYF
TRBD2,TRBV30,few,TRBJ2-5,TGTGCCTGGAGTCTCGGGACTAGCGACGGGGAGATCCAGTACTTC,CAWSLGTSDGEIQYF
NA,TRBV6-4,NA,TRBJ2-4,TGTGCCAGCAGTGACGGGTGCGGGCTACTAGCCAAAAACATTCAGTACTTC,CASSDGCGLLAKNIQYF
NA,TRBV7-9,many,TRBJ2-7,TGTGCCAGCAGCTTAGATCTGGACACCTACGAGCAGTACTTC,CASSLDLDTYEQYF
NA,TRBV15,many,TRBJ1-4,TGTGCCACCAGCAGAGGGCAATCAGGAAAACTGTTTTTT,CATSRGQSGKLFF
TRBD1,TRBV27,many,TRBJ2-1,TGTGCCAGCAGGAGGGGGACAGGGGACTACAATGAGCAGTTCTTC,CASRRGTGDYNEQFF
NA,TRBV7-3,many,TRBJ2-4,TGTGCCAGCAGCTGCTCGCACAGGGTTAGGGCCAAAAACATTCAGTACTTC,CASSCSHRVRAKNIQYF
NA,TRBV5-5,many,TRBJ1-1,TGTGCCAGCAGCGTAACCGCCCTGAACACTGAAGCTTTCTTT,CASSVTALNTEAFF
NA,TRBV5-1,many,TRBJ2-7,TGCGCCAGCAGCTTGGCCTGGGGACGAGAGCAGTACTTC,CASSLAWGREQYF
NA,TRBV7-6,many,TRBJ2-1,TGTGCCAGCAGCTTCCTAGGGGACCCCTCCTACAATGAGCAGTTCTTC,CASSFLGDPSYNEQFF
NA,TRBV6-1,few,TRBJ2-7,TGTGCCAGCGATGGAAGGGAGGGGGACGAGCAGTACTTC,CASDGREGDEQYF
NA,TRBV25-1,many,TRBJ2-7,TGTGCCAGCAGTGATGGCGAGCAGTACTTC,CASSDGEQYF
NA,TRBV30,NA,TRBJ1-1,TGTGCCTGCCCCATAGGGGGCACTGAAGCTTTCTTT,CACPIGGTEAFF
NA,TRBV7-9,many,TRBJ1-1,TGTGCCAGCAAGATGACGAACACTGAAGCTTTCTTT,CASKMTNTEAFF